This section outlines one T cell receptor beta chain sequence together with its context. In the original workflow: The assay estimated nucleated cells by amplifying reference gene primers. Libraries were prepared by immunoSEQ multiplex PCR; TCRdb keeps only in-frame clonotypes and omits some of them. The V and J calls and clone size are taken from that table; D and trimming were inferred from the DNA. Found here are 60,000 to 90,000 clones, about 74% of them singletons; the top ten hold approximately 2.4%. The data were obtained in a study of blood T cell repertoires in COVID-19. The overall study: Italy, Spain and the United States were the sources of the convalescent and acute COVID-19 samples. From T cells, B-cell-depleted T cells, or PBMCs came the material, which was cDNA or gDNA.

Sequenced: peripheral blood. The source of this sequence is a human donor with acute or convalescent COVID-19. The donor label of this sample is uncertain.

DNA for the CDR3: TGTGCCAGCAGCTTGGTAGCGGAATTAGGTACCGGGGAGCTGTTTTTT. This encodes CASSLVAELGTGELFF. V usage is TRBV7-2 and J usage is TRBJ2-2; a possible D gene is TRBD2 (6 bases). V lost 3 bases, J lost 5 bases, and 16 bases lay in between. Germline assignment: CDR1 SGHTA and CDR2 FQGNSA. The CDR3 is 16 residues long.